Presented here are 19 T cell receptor beta chains from one specimen sequenced in a study of blood T cell repertoires in COVID-19 (dated by TCRdb to 2020 to 2021). Library construction relied on the immunoSEQ multiplex PCR assay. Not all clones reach the TCRdb copy of this immuneACCESS table, which keeps in-frame sequences only. Checked studies attribute under half of the gap to unresolved V genes and leave the rest unexplained. Here the sample has around 98,000 clones; more than 60% occur a single time. Around a quarter of the sample is held by the ten biggest clonotypes. Sequenced sample: peripheral blood. The source is a man between 65 and 85 years old with acute or convalescent COVID-19.

V is TRBV15 and J is TRBJ2-1; D call uncertain. The CDR3 length is 15 residues. Trimming removed 1 base from V and 2 bases from J, with 9 bases in between. Germline CDR1 and CDR2: LNHNV and YYDKDF (reference sequence). CDR3 protein: CATSRAQAPYNEQFF. The CDR3 DNA is TGTGCCACCAGCAGAGCCCAGGCCCCCTACAATGAGCAGTTCTTC.

This chain links TRBV28 with TRBJ1-6; D is possibly TRBD1 (5 bases). The germline CDR1 and CDR2 sequences are MDHEN and SYDVKM. This CDR3 comprises 13 residues. Trimming removed 9 bases from V and 10 bases from J, with 16 bases in between. CDR3 nucleotide sequence: TGTGCCAGTTTGGGGGGGACCCGATCACCCCTCCACTTT. This translates into CASLGGTRSPLHF.

There are a few counts of this clone. The J gene is TRBJ1-2, the V gene TRBV5-1; 8 bases align to TRBD1. Germline CDR1 SGHRS, CDR2 YFSETQ. The CDR3 has 14 amino acids. After removal of 4 bases from V and 2 bases from J, the junction contained 4 bases not matched to a gene. The CDR3 region is CASSPGQANYGYTF. Written as DNA, the CDR3 is TGCGCCAGCAGCCCGGGACAGGCCAACTATGGCTACACCTTC.

The V and J genes are TRBV19 and TRBJ2-1; perhaps TRBD1 as D (5 bases). V was shortened by 5 bases and J by 9 bases, with 14 bases between the two germline ends. Germline V gene lookup returns CDR1 LNHDA and CDR2 SQIVND (reference sequence). CDR3 length: 13 residues. CDR3 sequence: CASSFVRDGEQFF. DNA of the CDR3: TGTGCCAGTAGTTTTGTCAGGGATGGTGAGCAGTTCTTC.

The genes are TRBV12-3 or TRBV12-4 and TRBJ2-7; possible D gene TRBD1, 6 bases. There are 13 residues in the CDR3. V was shortened by 4 bases and J by 3 bases, with 10 bases between the two germline ends. The CDR3 loop is CASSSGAHYEQYF. CDR3 sequence (DNA): TGTGCCAGCAGTTCAGGGGCCCACTACGAGCAGTACTTC.

The chain is built from TRBV5-4 and TRBJ1-5, with D uncertain. This CDR3 region has 13 residues. In germline, CDR1 is SGHNT, CDR2 YYREEE (reference sequence). V gave up 2 bases and J gave up 3 bases, with 6 bases separating them. Here the CDR3 DNA reads TGTGCCAGCAGCTTCGGGGTCAATCAGCCCCAGCATTTT. Protein: CASSFGVNQPQHF.

CDR3 region: CASSPDRGATEAFF. CDR3 nucleotides: TGTGCCAGCTCACCAGACAGGGGGGCCACTGAAGCTTTCTTT. The chain joins TRBV18 to TRBJ1-1; TRBD1 agrees at 9 bases. CDR3 size: 14 residues. CDR1 and CDR2 from the germline V gene are KGHSH and LQKENI. Trimming at V came to 2 bases and at J to 4 bases, leaving 2 bases not matched to a gene.

This chain uses TRBV5-1 with TRBJ2-7; 10 bases line up with TRBD2. Germline CDR1 reads SGHRS; CDR2 reads YFSETQ. The trim removed 3 bases at V and 3 bases at J, leaving 6 bases unmatched. The CDR3 is 15 residues long. The CDR3 loop reads CASSSQASGSYEQYF. Written as DNA, the CDR3 is TGCGCCAGCAGCTCCCAGGCTAGCGGGAGCTACGAGCAGTACTTC.

The rearrangement joins TRBV24-1 to TRBJ2-2; 8 bases agree with TRBD1. The CDR3 is 16 residues long. The germline V gene encodes CDR1 KGHDR and CDR2 SFDVKD. J was trimmed by 3 bases and V by 3 bases; bases with no gene match: 5. The CDR3 DNA reads TGTGCCACCAGTGATCCCAGGGGGCGCGACACCGGGGAGCTGTTTTTT. Amino acids: CATSDPRGRDTGELFF.

This clone was observed many times. V usage is TRBV14 and J usage is TRBJ2-1; D is possibly TRBD2 (5 bases). The CDR3 sequence is 14 residues long. CDR1 SGHDN and CDR2 FVKESK come from the germline V gene. V shed 2 bases and J shed 2 bases, with 7 bases lying between them. This CDR3 is CASSQSGAYNEQFF. The CDR3, as DNA: TGTGCCAGCAGCCAATCCGGGGCCTACAATGAGCAGTTCTTC.

The V and J genes are TRBV6-2 or TRBV6-3 and TRBJ2-2; the D gene is possibly TRBD2 (5 bases). Germline lookup yields CDR1 MNHEY and CDR2 SVGEGT. V dropped 6 bases and J dropped 2 bases, with 16 bases sitting between them. This CDR3 comprises 16 residues. The CDR3 loop reads CASSRAISGNTGELFF. The CDR3 DNA is TGTGCCAGCAGCCGGGCGATCAGCGGAAACACCGGGGAGCTGTTTTTT.

The CDR3 is CASSFSGSLSDTQYF. CDR3 bases: TGTGCCAGCAGTTTTAGCGGGAGTTTATCAGATACGCAGTATTTT. V gene TRBV28 combines with J gene TRBJ2-3; 9 bases match TRBD2. The germline V gene encodes CDR1 MDHEN and CDR2 SYDVKM. This CDR3 contains 15 residues. V lost 3 bases, J lost 4 bases, and 5 bases stayed unmatched. The whole variable domain, remainder taken from reference TRBV28 and TRBJ2-3, is DVKVTQSSRYLVKRTGEKVFLECVQDMDHENMFWYRQDPGLGLRLIYFSYDVKMKEKGDIPEGYSVSREKKERFSLILESASTNQTSMYLCASSFSGSLSDTQYFGPGTRLTVL.

The V gene is TRBV7-9, the J gene TRBJ2-2, with TRBD1 identical over 7 bases. Germline-derived CDR1 and CDR2 are SEHNR and FQNEAQ (reference sequence). Trimming removed 4 bases from V and 7 bases from J; junction bases left unmatched: 9. The CDR3 loop spans 15 amino acids. CDR3 residues: CASSSREGANGELFF. The CDR3, as DNA: TGTGCCAGCAGCTCCCGTGAGGGGGCGAACGGGGAGCTGTTTTTT.

The chain couples TRBV10-1 to TRBJ2-5; D unclear. Trimming pared 0 bases from V and 1 base from J, leaving 9 bases between. CDR1 and CDR2 from the germline V gene are WNHNN and SYGVQD (reference sequence). CDR3 length equals 15 residues. The CDR3 coding sequence is TGCGCCAGCAGTGAGTCCGGTGCGCTCCAAGAGACCCAGTACTTC. Translation gives CASSESGALQETQYF.

The gene calls are TRBV10-3 and TRBJ2-2; 10 bases match TRBD2. From germline, CDR1 is ENHRY and CDR2 SYGVKD. After removal of 2 bases from V and 4 bases from J, the junction contained 7 bases not matched to a gene. CDR3 length equals 17 residues. Here the CDR3 reads CAISETSSGSTTGELFF. The CDR3 DNA is TGTGCCATCAGTGAGACCTCTAGCGGGAGTACCACCGGGGAGCTGTTTTTT.

This chain joins TRBV15 and TRBJ2-2; D is possibly TRBD2 (6 bases). The V end lost 3 bases, the J end lost 5 bases, and 13 bases lay between the germline ends. From germline, CDR1 is LNHNV and CDR2 YYDKDF (reference sequence). The CDR3 runs 15 residues. The CDR3 coding sequence is TGTGCCACCAGCAGTTACACCCTAGCGACCGGGGAGCTGTTTTTT. Amino acid sequence: CATSSYTLATGELFF. The whole variable domain, remainder taken from reference TRBV15 and TRBJ2-2, is DAMVIQNPRYQVTQFGKPVTLSCSQTLNHNVMYWYQQKSSQAPKLLFHYYDKDFNNEADTPDNFQSRRPNTSFCFLDIRSPGLGDTAMYLCATSSYTLATGELFFGEGSRLTVL.

This chain joins TRBV5-1 and TRBJ1-2; D is possibly TRBD1 (6 bases). Germline V gene data show CDR1 as SGHRS and CDR2 as YFSETQ. The V gene lost 4 bases and the J gene lost 6 bases, with 16 bases spanning the gap. The CDR3 length is 14 residues. The chain's CDR3 is CASSAPGGLNGYTF. CDR3 nucleotides: TGCGCCAGCAGCGCCCCCGGGGGGCTGAATGGCTACACCTTC. Together with reference TRBV5-1 and TRBJ1-2, the CDR3 gives the full variable domain: KAGVTQTPRYLIKTRGQQVTLSCSPISGHRSVSWYQQTPGQGLQFLFEYFSETQRNKGNFPGRFSGRQFSNSRSEMNVSTLELGDSALYLCASSAPGGLNGYTFGSGTRLTVV.

The chain has TRBV4-3 and TRBJ2-7, with D maybe TRBD2 (5 bases). Trimming removed 0 bases at V and 2 bases at J, with 11 bases between. From germline, CDR1 is LGHNA and CDR2 YSLEER. This CDR3 has 15 residues. CDR3 sequence: CASSQDRTGTYEQYF. The CDR3 nucleotides are TGCGCCAGCAGCCAAGATCGAACGGGGACCTACGAGCAGTACTTC.

The rearrangement links TRBV24-1 to TRBJ1-2; 10 bases are shared with TRBD1. The J segment lost 1 base and the V segment lost 4 bases, leaving 11 bases of the junction unmatched. The CDR3 contains 18 residues. Germline-derived CDR1 and CDR2 are KGHDR and SFDVKD. In DNA, the CDR3 is TGTGCCACCAGTGACACGACAGGGGGCGCGGACCTTAACTATGGCTACACCTTC. This sequence encodes CATSDTTGGADLNYGYTF.